This T cell receptor (beta chain) was sequenced for a study of shared T cell receptors in the human thymus. TCRdb keeps only in-frame clones here, not all; method: immunoSEQ multiplex PCR. This sample yields some 720,000 clones, of which roughly 90% are seen a single time; around 0.0099% belongs to the top ten. Looked up from germline, CDR1 is SGHNT and CDR2 is YYREEE (reference sequence). V was shortened by 2 bases and J by 0 bases, with 8 bases between the two germline ends. This CDR3 comprises 14 residues. These same data were also listed under a study on human thymus T cells.

The sequenced sample consisted of thymocytes. This clonotype was obtained from a boy less than two years old with a congenital heart defect. The chain joins TRBV5-4 to TRBJ1-1, with a possible D match to TRBD1 (6 bases). The DNA of the CDR3 is TGTGCCAGCAGCTTTACAGGGCTGAACACTGAAGCTTTCTTT. It yields the protein CASSFTGLNTEAFF.